These 18 T cell receptor beta chains were sequenced from one sample in a study of blood T cell repertoires in COVID-19. Clones were sequenced by immunoSEQ multiplex PCR, and TCRdb holds only the in-frame ones, with some missing. The table includes 95,000 to 110,000 clones, roughly 82% detected once. The sequenced material came from peripheral blood. The source of these receptors is a human donor in a cohort sampled during active COVID-19.

This clone was detected only once. The chain combines TRBV5-1 with TRBJ2-7, with 10 bases aligning to TRBD1. The CDR3 is made up of 16 amino acids. Germline loops: CDR1 SGHRS, CDR2 YFSETQ. J gave up 4 bases and V 1 base, and 8 bases lay outside the gene matches. The CDR3 DNA follows: TGCGCCAGCAGCTTGTCGTTTCCGGGACAGGGGTACGAGCAGTACTTC. Translating it yields CASSLSFPGQGYEQYF.

The chain employs TRBV19 and TRBJ1-2; D possibly corresponds to TRBD1 (6 bases). The CDR3 loop spans 13 amino acids. The V end was cut by 4 bases, the J end by 2 bases, with 8 bases between. Germline-derived CDR1 and CDR2 are LNHDA and SQIVND (reference sequence). For the CDR3, the DNA is TGTGCCAGTAGTAGTACAGGGAACTATGGCTACACCTTC. Residues: CASSSTGNYGYTF. The full variable domain, rest sourced from reference TRBV19 and TRBJ1-2, is DGGITQSPKYLFRKEGQNVTLSCEQNLNHDAMYWYRQDPGQGLRLIYYSQIVNDFQKGDIAEGYSVSREKKESFPLTVTSAQKNPTAFYLCASSSTGNYGYTFGSGTRLTVV.

The table lists this clone with many counts. The rearrangement joins TRBV7-3 to TRBJ2-3, with D perhaps TRBD1 (6 bases). Looked up from germline, CDR1 is SGHTA and CDR2 is FQGTGA. The ends were cut back, 5 bases at V and 0 bases at J, with 12 bases in the middle. This CDR3 has 15 amino acids. The CDR3 reads CASSPQGLSTDTQYF. CDR3 nucleotides: TGTGCCAGCAGCCCACAGGGCCTTAGCACAGATACGCAGTATTTT.

This clone has a single count. The chain has TRBV7-2 and TRBJ2-3; D is perhaps TRBD1 (8 bases). The V gene's germline CDR1 is SGHTA and CDR2 FQGNSA. The V end lost 0 bases, the J end lost 5 bases, and 15 bases lay between the germline ends. The CDR3 totals 16 residues. The CDR3 spells CASSLARTGRGDTQYF. The CDR3 nucleotides read TGTGCCAGCAGCTTAGCGCGGACAGGGAGGGGAGATACGCAGTATTTT.

This chain connects TRBV16 to TRBJ2-5; tentative D call: TRBD1 (6 bases). The CDR3 sequence is 16 residues long. Germline V gene lookup returns CDR1 KGHSY and CDR2 FQNENV. The germline V and J ends were trimmed by 2 bases and 2 bases, with 15 bases remaining between them. The CDR3, as DNA: TGTGCCAGCAGCCAACGGCCACAGGGATTACAAGAGACCCAGTACTTC. It translates to CASSQRPQGLQETQYF.

The chain couples TRBV4-2 to TRBJ2-1, with a possible D match to TRBD2 (7 bases). This CDR3 has 15 residues. Germline lookup yields CDR1 LGHNA and CDR2 YNFKEQ. The V end was cut by 4 bases, the J end by 3 bases, with 13 bases between. The chain's CDR3 is CASSPYRGGYNEQFF. The CDR3 nucleotides read TGTGCCAGCAGCCCCTATAGGGGGGGCTACAATGAGCAGTTCTTC.

This chain links TRBV4-1 with TRBJ1-5; no firm D call. This CDR3 has 15 amino acids. CDR1 is MGHRA and CDR2 is YSYEKL in the germline V gene. The V end lost 0 bases, the J end lost 4 bases, and 10 bases lay between the germline ends. DNA of the CDR3: TGCGCCAGCAGCCAAGATCGTACAGAAAATCAGCCCCAGCATTTT. Its translation is CASSQDRTENQPQHF.

This chain connects TRBV10-1 to TRBJ2-3, with 10 bases matching TRBD2. J lost 14 bases, V lost 6 bases, and 5 bases had no gene match. Germline V gene data show CDR1 as WNHNN and CDR2 as SYGVQD (reference sequence). CDR3 size: 11 residues. CDR3 protein: CASSGTSERYF. The CDR3 nucleotides read TGCGCCAGCAGCGGGACTAGCGAACGGTATTTT.

The gene calls are TRBV3-1 (or the pseudogene TRBV3-2) and TRBJ1-5; D unclear. The V gene lost 1 base and the J gene lost 6 bases, with 10 bases spanning the gap. Germline CDR1 is LGHDT and CDR2 is YNNKEL (reference sequence). This CDR3 spans 14 amino acids. CDR3 residues: CASSQAAAGQPQHF. The CDR3 bases are TGTGCCAGCAGCCAAGCGGCAGCAGGTCAGCCCCAGCATTTT.

J is TRBJ1-5 and V is TRBV7-9; 12 bases match TRBD1. V shed 5 bases, J shed 2 bases, and the junction held 13 bases outside the gene matches. The CDR3 has 19 residues. The germline CDR1 and CDR2 sequences are SEHNR and FQNEAQ (reference sequence). The CDR3 region has the DNA TGTGCCAGCAGCCTGGGGACAGGGGGCGTGGGATTAGGCAATCAGCCCCAGCATTTT. Translated: CASSLGTGGVGLGNQPQHF.

This clone has a handful of counts. The chain uses TRBV9 and TRBJ2-7, with D uncertain. The CDR3 length is 12 residues. Per the germline V gene, CDR1 is SGDLS and CDR2 is YYNGEE. V shed 4 bases and J shed 0 bases, with 5 bases lying between them. The CDR3 nucleotides are TGTGCCAGCAGCTCCAGCTCCTACGAGCAGTACTTC. Its translation: CASSSSSYEQYF.

The CDR3 coding sequence is TGTGCCAGCAGGACGAAAGGGAATTGGGGCGAGCAGTTCTTC. Protein product: CASRTKGNWGEQFF. The chain recombines TRBV6-5 with TRBJ2-1; a possible D gene is TRBD1 (5 bases). Germline V gene lookup returns CDR1 MNHEY and CDR2 SVGAGI. This CDR3 spans 14 amino acids. Deletions cut 6 bases from V and 10 bases from J, with 19 bases between.

This clone was seen a few times. This chain connects TRBV2 to TRBJ2-1, with 10 nucleotides matching TRBD2. The trim removed 9 bases at V and 6 bases at J, leaving 14 bases unmatched. Germline CDR1 SNHLY, CDR2 FYNNEI. This CDR3 has 16 residues. This CDR3 reads CARERVAGGPTNEQFF. CDR3 coding DNA: TGTGCCAGAGAGAGGGTAGCGGGGGGCCCGACCAATGAGCAGTTCTTC.

This clone showed up just once. At one end, the junction sequence differs from germline, possibly due to a read error. This chain uses TRBV18 with TRBJ2-7; TRBD1 agrees at 8 bases. This CDR3 region has 12 residues. Germline V gene lookup returns CDR1 KGHSH and CDR2 LQKENI. The CDR3 protein is CASSQPTGEVFF. The CDR3, as DNA: TGTGCCAGCTCTCAGCCGACAGGGGAGGTCTTCTTC. The whole variable domain, filled in from reference TRBV18 and TRBJ2-7, reads NAGVMQNPRHLVRRRGQEARLRCSPMKGHSHVYWYRQLPEEGLKFMVYLQKENIIDESGMPKERFSAEFPKEGPSILRIQQVVRGDSAAYFCASSQPTGEVFFGPGTRLTVT.

This chain links TRBV14 with TRBJ1-5, with TRBD1 identical over 10 bases. The V and J ends lost 5 bases and 1 base, in that order; junction bases with no gene match: 14. The CDR3 is 19 residues long. CDR1 SGHDN and CDR2 FVKESK come from the germline V gene. The DNA for the CDR3 is TGTGCCAGCAGCGGGTTGGGACAGGGGCCTTCAGTCAGCAATCAGCCCCAGCATTTT. It is translated as CASSGLGQGPSVSNQPQHF.

The V and J genes are TRBV2 and TRBJ2-1, with D possibly matching TRBD1 (5 bases). In germline, CDR1 is SNHLY, CDR2 FYNNEI. With 8 bases removed from V and 0 bases from J, the gap between germline ends came to 5 bases. The CDR3 spans 12 residues. The CDR3 here is CASQGSYNEQFF. As DNA, the CDR3 is TGTGCCAGCCAGGGCTCCTACAATGAGCAGTTCTTC. Complete variable domain (other parts from reference TRBV2 and TRBJ2-1): EPEVTQTPSHQVTQMGQEVILRCVPISNHLYFYWYRQILGQKVEFLVSFYNNEISEKSEIFDDQFSVERPDGSNFTLKIRSTKLEDSAMYFCASQGSYNEQFFGPGTRLTVL.

The chain carries TRBV6-2 or TRBV6-3 and TRBJ2-1; TRBD2 might be the D (6 bases). This CDR3 spans 17 amino acids. Germline V gene sequence: CDR1 MNHEY, CDR2 SVGEGT. V was trimmed by 2 bases and J by 0 bases, leaving 14 bases between them. The CDR3 reads CASSYGRRVSSYNEQFF. CDR3 in DNA: TGTGCCAGCAGTTACGGGAGGCGCGTTAGCTCCTACAATGAGCAGTTCTTC.

The chain employs TRBV5-6 and TRBJ1-2; D call uncertain. Germline loops: CDR1 SGHDT, CDR2 YYEEEE. The CDR3 is 14 residues long. With 9 bases removed from V and 2 bases from J, the gap between germline ends came to 17 bases. The CDR3 sequence is CATQTSGVNYGYTF. The CDR3, as DNA: TGTGCCACTCAAACCTCGGGTGTGAACTATGGCTACACCTTC.